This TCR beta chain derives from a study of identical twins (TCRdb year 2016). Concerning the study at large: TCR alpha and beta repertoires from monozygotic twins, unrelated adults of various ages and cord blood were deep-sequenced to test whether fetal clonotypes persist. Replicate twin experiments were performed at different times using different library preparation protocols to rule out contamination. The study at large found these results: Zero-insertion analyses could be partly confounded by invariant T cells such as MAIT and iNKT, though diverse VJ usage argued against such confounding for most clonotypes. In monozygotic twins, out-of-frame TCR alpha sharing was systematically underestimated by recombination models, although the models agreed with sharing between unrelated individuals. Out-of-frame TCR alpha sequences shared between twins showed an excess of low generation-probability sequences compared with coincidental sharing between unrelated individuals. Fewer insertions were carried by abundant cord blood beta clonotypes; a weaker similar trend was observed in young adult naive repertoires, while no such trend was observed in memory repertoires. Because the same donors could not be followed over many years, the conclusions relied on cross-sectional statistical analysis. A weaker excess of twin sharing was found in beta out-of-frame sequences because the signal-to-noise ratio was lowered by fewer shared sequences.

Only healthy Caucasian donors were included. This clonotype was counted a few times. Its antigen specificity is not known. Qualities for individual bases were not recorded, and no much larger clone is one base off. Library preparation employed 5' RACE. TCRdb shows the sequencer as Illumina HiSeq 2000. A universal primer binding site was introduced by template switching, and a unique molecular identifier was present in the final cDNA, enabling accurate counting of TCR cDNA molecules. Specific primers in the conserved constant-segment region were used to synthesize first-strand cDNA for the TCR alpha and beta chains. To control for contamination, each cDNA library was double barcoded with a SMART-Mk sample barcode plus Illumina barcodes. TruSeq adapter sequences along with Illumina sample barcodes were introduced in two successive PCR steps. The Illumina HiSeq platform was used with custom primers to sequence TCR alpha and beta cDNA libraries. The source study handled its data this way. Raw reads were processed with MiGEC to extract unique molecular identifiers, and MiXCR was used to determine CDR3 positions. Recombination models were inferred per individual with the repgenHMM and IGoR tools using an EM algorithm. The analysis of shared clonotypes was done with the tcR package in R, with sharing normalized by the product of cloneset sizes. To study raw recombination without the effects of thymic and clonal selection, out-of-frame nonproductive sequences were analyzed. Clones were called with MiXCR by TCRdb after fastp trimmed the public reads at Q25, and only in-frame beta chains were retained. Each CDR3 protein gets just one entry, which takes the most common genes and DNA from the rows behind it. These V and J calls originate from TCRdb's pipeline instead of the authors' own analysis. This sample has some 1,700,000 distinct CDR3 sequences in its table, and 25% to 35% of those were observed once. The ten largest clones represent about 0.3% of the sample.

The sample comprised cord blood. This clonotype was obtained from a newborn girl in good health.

The sequenced DNA is TGTGCCAGCAGTTCGTTCGGACAGGGGGACAATGAGCAGTTCTTC. Its translation is CASSSFGQGDNEQFF. This chain is built from TRBV6-5 and TRBJ2-1; 10 junctional bases match TRBD1. After removal of 4 bases from V and 5 bases from J, the junction retains 5 bases not matched to a gene. CDR1 and CDR2, looked up from the germline V gene, are MNHEY and SVGAGI. From the cysteine up to the phenylalanine, the CDR3 has a length of 15 residues. The kept DNA is CDR3 alone, 45 bases in frame from the first base.